Detailed here is one TCR beta chain. This clonotype was counted ten times or more. There is no known antigen for this receptor. No clone much larger than this one lies a single base away; base qualities are absent. Taken with the paper, the label for time point translates to: patch test 1, 2 weeks after DPC sensitization. In light of the paper, this sample's treatment or condition label describes: therapeutic diphenylcyclopropenone sensitization with weekly scalp DPC. At each patch-test visit, blood was drawn before the patch test was applied. To be eligible, patients had to be aged 18 to 70, diagnosed with alopecia and judged suitable for DPC therapy, while pregnant patients were excluded. Total RNA was isolated from unfractionated whole blood collected in Tempus Blood RNA tubes. The sample is drawn from a study of human T cells and chemical hapten exposure (TCRdb year 2021). Concerning the study at large: For sensitization, 2% DPC in acetone was applied to a roughly 2 cm by roughly 2 cm area of upper inner arm skin. Throughout the approximately 22-week study period, patients were also given weekly therapeutic DPC doses on the scalp. Patch testing was performed on the upper back with Finn chambers containing 0.01% DPC, and the patch tests were scored after 6 days according to International Contact Dermatitis Research Group standards. Alopecia areata with under or over 50% scalp involvement, alopecia totalis and alopecia universalis were represented in the patient cohort, which was mostly female. Libraries were pooled for sequencing, and variation in per-sample TCR yields was attributed mainly to small differences in library volumes within the pool. In alopecia patients, the study followed how the peripheral blood TCR repertoire changed in vivo over primary and secondary sensitization to diphenylcyclopropenone (DPC), a hapten. Patient blood was sampled pre-sensitization (week 0) and at 2, 6 and about 24 weeks after DPC sensitization. Approximately 28 alopecia patients provided blood for TCR sequencing at one to four time points (pre-sensitization, 2, 6 and 24 weeks). Study-wide conclusions, independent of this receptor: Expanded TCRs formed significantly more large CDR3 similarity clusters than pre-sensitization or healthy control sets, consistent with antigen-driven responses. After repeated subsampling, the strength of the expansion versus patch-test correlation and the threshold at which it became significant changed. A positive correlation was found between the number of PT1 expanded TCRs and patch test score, with significance reached at thresholds 8, 16 and 32 but not 4. All patients had alopecia, a presumed autoimmune disease, so their immune response might differ from that of healthy individuals. No change with DPC sensitization was found in the number of TCRs above 1 in 1000 frequency, and no evidence of global repertoire structure alterations was found.

V is reduced by 0 bases and J by 6 bases, leaving a spacing of 11 bases between them. For CDR1 and CDR2, the germline V gene lists MNHEY and SVGEGT. The CDR3 runs 14 amino acids, cysteine and phenylalanine included. The only DNA kept is the CDR3, 42 bases in frame from the first base. The library was obtained by RACE. TCRdb names NextSeq 500 as the instrument used. During library preparation, unique molecular identifiers were attached to individual cDNA molecules so that TCRs could be counted in a quantitative, reproducible way. Both TCR alpha and TCR beta chains were sequenced from each blood RNA sample. Per the source publication's procedure: The median number of TCRs per sample was 85,000 to 100,000, ranging from about 20,000 to 700,000. The Decombinator software suite was used to annotate V, J and CDR3 in the TCR reads. For PS versus PT1 abundance plots, all samples were subsampled to the same number of TCRs (28,000). Expanded TCRs were defined as absent before sensitization and observed at least eight times at the 2-week time point. Using fastp at Q25 and MiXCR, TCRdb reprocessed the public reads and kept productive beta chains. When rows share a CDR3 protein, they turn into one entry using the most common DNA and genes. Here the V and J calls rest on TCRdb's processing, not on the authors' analysis. This sample comprises 100,000 or so distinct CDR3 sequences, roughly 9.6% of them detected only once. The ten largest clones capture approximately 3.5% of the sample.

The sequence was collected from a woman aged 40 to 50 with alopecia areata. Some clones in this sample may be carry-over from other donors' samples. This chain joins TRBV6-2 or TRBV6-3 to TRBJ1-1; the D gene assignment is ambiguous. The starting material was whole blood, obtained in connection with sensitization to the hapten diphenylcyclopropenone (DPC). In nucleotides, the sequence is TGTGCCAGCAGTTACTCGAGCCCGATCCCTGAAGCTTTCTTT. Its protein is CASSYSSPIPEAFF.